These 2 T cell receptor beta chains were all obtained from the same sample, sequenced in a study of a mutant IDH1 vaccine in newly diagnosed glioma. Regarding time point: baseline, week 1 (first vaccination visit). Treatment described: pre-vaccination baseline after standard-of-care therapy. The method was immunoSEQ multiplex PCR; TCRdb's version includes in-frame clones alone and lacks a portion of them. The table includes roughly 86,000 clones, about four fifths detected once. The input for sequencing was PBMCs, taken from a glioma patient treated with radiotherapy, temozolomide or both. The receptors here all came from a man between 35 and 55 years old with glioma.

V gene TRBV9 combines with J gene TRBJ2-5; D is possibly TRBD1 (6 bases). With 0 bases removed from V and 1 base from J, the gap between germline ends came to 7 bases. This CDR3 spans 14 amino acids. Per germline, CDR1 SGDLS and CDR2 YYNGEE. Here the CDR3 DNA reads TGTGCCAGCAGCGTAGGGACAGCCCAAGAGACCCAGTACTTC. This encodes CASSVGTAQETQYF.

V and J are TRBV5-4 and TRBJ2-1; a weak D match, TRBD1 (6 bases). Germline V gene lookup returns CDR1 SGHNT and CDR2 YYREEE (reference sequence). The V and J ends lost 5 bases and 5 bases respectively, with 17 bases between them. The CDR3 runs to 15 residues. Written as DNA, the CDR3 is TGTGCCAGCAGTACCCCGGGACGGGACAACAATGAGCAGTTCTTC. Protein: CASSTPGRDNNEQFF.